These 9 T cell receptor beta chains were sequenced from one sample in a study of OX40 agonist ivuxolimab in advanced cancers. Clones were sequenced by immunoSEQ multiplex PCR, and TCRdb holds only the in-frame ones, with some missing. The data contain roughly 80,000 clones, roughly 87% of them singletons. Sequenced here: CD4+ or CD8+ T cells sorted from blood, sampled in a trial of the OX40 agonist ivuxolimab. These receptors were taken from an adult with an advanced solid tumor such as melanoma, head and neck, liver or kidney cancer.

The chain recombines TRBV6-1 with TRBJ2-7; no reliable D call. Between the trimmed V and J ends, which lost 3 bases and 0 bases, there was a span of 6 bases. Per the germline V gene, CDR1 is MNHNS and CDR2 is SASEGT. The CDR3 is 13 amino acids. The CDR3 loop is CASSDAPSYEQYV. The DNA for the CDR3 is TGTGCCAGCAGTGACGCCCCCTCCTACGAGCAGTACGTC.

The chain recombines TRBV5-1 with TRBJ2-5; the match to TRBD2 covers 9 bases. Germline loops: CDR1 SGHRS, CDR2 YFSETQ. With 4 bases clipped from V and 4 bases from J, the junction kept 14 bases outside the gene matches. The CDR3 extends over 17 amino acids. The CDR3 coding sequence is TGCGCCAGCAGCCCCGGGGGAGGGGTACTAGCGGGAGAGACCCAGTACTTC. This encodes CASSPGGGVLAGETQYF.

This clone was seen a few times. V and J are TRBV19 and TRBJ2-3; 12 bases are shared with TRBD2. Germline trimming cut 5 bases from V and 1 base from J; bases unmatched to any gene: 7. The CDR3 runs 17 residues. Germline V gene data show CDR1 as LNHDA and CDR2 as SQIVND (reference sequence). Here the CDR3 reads CASSPSGRGKGTDTQYF. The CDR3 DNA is TGTGCCAGTAGTCCTAGCGGGAGGGGAAAGGGCACAGATACGCAGTATTTT.

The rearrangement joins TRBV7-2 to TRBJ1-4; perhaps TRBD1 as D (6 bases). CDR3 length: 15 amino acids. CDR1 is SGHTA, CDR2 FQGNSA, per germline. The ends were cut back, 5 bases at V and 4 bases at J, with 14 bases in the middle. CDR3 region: CASSGGGQLNEKLFF. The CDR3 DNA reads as TGTGCCAGCAGCGGGGGGGGCCAGCTTAATGAAAAACTGTTTTTT.

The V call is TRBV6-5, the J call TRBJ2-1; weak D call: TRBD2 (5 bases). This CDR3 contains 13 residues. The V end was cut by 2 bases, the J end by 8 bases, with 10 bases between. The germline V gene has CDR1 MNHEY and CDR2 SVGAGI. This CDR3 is CASSYTRVDEQFF. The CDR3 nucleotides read TGTGCCAGCAGTTACACTAGAGTCGATGAGCAGTTCTTC.

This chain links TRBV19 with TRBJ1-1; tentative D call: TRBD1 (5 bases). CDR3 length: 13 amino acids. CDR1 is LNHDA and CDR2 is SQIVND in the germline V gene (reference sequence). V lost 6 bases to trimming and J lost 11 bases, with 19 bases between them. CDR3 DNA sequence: TGTGCCAGTAGACAAGAGGGGTCCTCTAGGGCTTTCTTT. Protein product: CASRQEGSSRAFF.

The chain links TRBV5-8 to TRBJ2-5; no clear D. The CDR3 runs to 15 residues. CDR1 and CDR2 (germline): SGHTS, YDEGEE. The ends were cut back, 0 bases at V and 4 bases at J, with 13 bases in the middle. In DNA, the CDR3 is TGTGCCAGCAGCTTGGTTACCCCCCGTCGAGAGACCCAGTACTTC. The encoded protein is CASSLVTPRRETQYF.

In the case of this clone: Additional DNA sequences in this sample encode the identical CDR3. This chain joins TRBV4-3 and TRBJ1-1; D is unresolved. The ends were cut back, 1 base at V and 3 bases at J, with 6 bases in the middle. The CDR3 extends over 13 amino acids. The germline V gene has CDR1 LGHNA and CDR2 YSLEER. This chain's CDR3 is CASSQGVDTEAFF. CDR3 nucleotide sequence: TGCGCCAGCAGCCAAGGGGTCGACACTGAAGCTTTCTTT.

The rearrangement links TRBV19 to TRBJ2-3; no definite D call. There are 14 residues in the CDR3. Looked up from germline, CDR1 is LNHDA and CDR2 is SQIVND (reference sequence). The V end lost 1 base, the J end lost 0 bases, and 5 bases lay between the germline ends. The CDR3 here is CASSIGPSTDTQYF. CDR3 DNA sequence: TGTGCCAGTAGTATAGGGCCCAGCACAGATACGCAGTATTTT.